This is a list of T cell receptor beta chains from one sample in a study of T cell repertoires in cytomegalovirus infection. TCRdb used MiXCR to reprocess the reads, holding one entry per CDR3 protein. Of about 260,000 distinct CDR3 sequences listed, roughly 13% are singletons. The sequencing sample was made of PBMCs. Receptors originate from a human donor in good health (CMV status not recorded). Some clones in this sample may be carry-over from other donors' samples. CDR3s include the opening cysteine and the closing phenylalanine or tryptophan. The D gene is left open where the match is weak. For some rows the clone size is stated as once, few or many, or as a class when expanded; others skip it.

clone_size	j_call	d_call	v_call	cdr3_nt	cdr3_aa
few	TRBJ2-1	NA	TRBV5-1	TGCGCCAGCAGCTTGTCGGTAGCGCTGGGCAATGAGCAGTTCTTC	CASSLSVALGNEQFF
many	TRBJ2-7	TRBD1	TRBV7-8	TGTGCCAGCAGCTCTCCCGACAGGGCAACCTACGAGCAGTACTTC	CASSSPDRATYEQYF
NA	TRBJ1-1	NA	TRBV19	TGTGCCAGCCTCGACAGTATGAACACTGAAGCTTTCTTT	CASLDSMNTEAFF
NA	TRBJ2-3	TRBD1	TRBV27	TGTGCCAGAAGTTTAAACCCGACAGGGAGCACAGATACGCAGTATTTT	CARSLNPTGSTDTQYF
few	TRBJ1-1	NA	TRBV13	TGTGCCAGCAGCTCCCCACCCCCATGGGACACTGAAGCTTTCTTT	CASSSPPPWDTEAFF
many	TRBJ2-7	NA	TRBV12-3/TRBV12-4	TGTGCCAGCAGTGCAGGGACCAACGAGCAGTACTTC	CASSAGTNEQYF
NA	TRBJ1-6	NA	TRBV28	TGTGCCAGCAGGAGATCAGGCGAATCACCCCTCCACTTT	CASRRSGESPLHF
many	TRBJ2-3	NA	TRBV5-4	TGTGCCAGCTTCTCTAGACAGCACTCAAACACAGATACGCAGTATTTT	CASFSRQHSNTDTQYF
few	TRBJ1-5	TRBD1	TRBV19	TGTGCCAGTAGTATACCTACCGGGACAGGGAAATTTAGCGGCAATCAGCCCCAGCATTTT	CASSIPTGTGKFSGNQPQHF
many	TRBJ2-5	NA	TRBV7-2	TGTGCCAGCACCTACCGGGGACCCGGTGAGACCCAGTACTTC	CASTYRGPGETQYF
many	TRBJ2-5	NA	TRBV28	TGTGCCAGCAGTTTTTCCGGGCTAGCGGAGACCCAGTACTTC	CASSFSGLAETQYF
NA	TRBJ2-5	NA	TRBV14	TGTGCCAGCAGCCTAAGACGGGGTTTCCAAGAGACCCAGTACTTC	CASSLRRGFQETQYF
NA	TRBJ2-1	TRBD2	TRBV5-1	TGCGCCAGCAGGCTAGCGGGTATCCCCATCAATGAGCAGTTCTTC	CASRLAGIPINEQFF
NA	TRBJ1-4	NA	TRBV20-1	TGCAGTGCTAGAGTTCAGGGATTTACTAATGAAAAACTGTTTTTT	CSARVQGFTNEKLFF
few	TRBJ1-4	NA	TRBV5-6	TGTGCCAGCAGGGCCTTTCTGGGGGGCGCTAATGAAAAACTGTTTTTT	CASRAFLGGANEKLFF
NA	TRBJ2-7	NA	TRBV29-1	TGCAGCGTTTGGGGGTCGTCCTACGAGCAGTACTTC	CSVWGSSYEQYF
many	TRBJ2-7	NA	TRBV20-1	TGCAGTGCTCCGAGACAGGCCCAGTCCTACGAGCAGTACTTC	CSAPRQAQSYEQYF
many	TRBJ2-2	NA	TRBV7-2	TGTGCCAGCAGCCGGACGGGCCCCGGGGAGCTGTTTTTT	CASSRTGPGELFF
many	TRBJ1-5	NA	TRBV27	TGTGCCAGCAGTTTTAACAGGGCCAATCAGCCCCAGCATTTT	CASSFNRANQPQHF
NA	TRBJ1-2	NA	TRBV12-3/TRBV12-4	TGTGCCAGCAGGGGGACTGCATATGGCTACACCTTC	CASRGTAYGYTF
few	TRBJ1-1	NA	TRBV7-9	TGTGCCAGCAGCCCCTCAGGGGCGGGCACTGAAGCTTTCTTT	CASSPSGAGTEAFF
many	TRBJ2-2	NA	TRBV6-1	TGTGCCAGCAGTAGAGACAGGTGGGGGGTGGTGTTTTTT	CASSRDRWGVVFF
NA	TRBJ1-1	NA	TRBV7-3	TGTGCCAGCAGCTTAGAAGGGGACATCGAGGGAGGCACTGAAGCTTTCTTT	CASSLEGDIEGGTEAFF
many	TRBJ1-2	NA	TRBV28	TGTGCCAGCAGTTTTGATAACTATGGCTACACCTTC	CASSFDNYGYTF
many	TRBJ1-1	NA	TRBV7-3	TGTGCCAGCAGCCGAGGGATCAGCACTGAAGCTTTCTTT	CASSRGISTEAFF